The 32 T cell receptor beta chains below were found in one sample sequenced in a study of esophageal squamous cell carcinoma under preoperative chemotherapy. Time point reported: after preoperative PTX-NDP chemotherapy. TCRdb re-called the PCR reads through MiXCR, storing one row per CDR3 protein. This sample has 9,500 to 11,000 distinct CDR3 sequences, with almost 65% found just once. Sample collection occurred from a patient given preoperative chemotherapy. All receptors derive from a human donor with esophageal squamous cell carcinoma. The donor label of this sample is uncertain.

About this clonotype: The junction departs from the called germline gene at one end, perhaps through a read error. The chain is built from TRBV6-1 and TRBJ2-1; D unclear. CDR3 size: 13 residues. CDR1 is MNHNS and CDR2 is SASEGT in the germline V gene. As DNA, the CDR3 is TGTGCCAGCAGTGAGGAGAACACCGATGAGCTGTTTTTC. As protein: CASSEENTDELFF.

Comment on this clonotype: At one of its ends the junction is not consistent with the germline gene, which may arise from a read error. V is TRBV6-1 and J is TRBJ2-2; 7 bases line up with TRBD2. The CDR3 length is 15 residues. The germline gives CDR1 MNHNS, CDR2 SASEGT. For the CDR3, the DNA is TGTGCCAGTAGTGGAGCGGGACTGGGTACCGGGGAGCTGTTTTTT. Translation: CASSGAGLGTGELFF.

The sample holds a few counts of this clonotype. V usage is TRBV6-1 and J usage is TRBJ2-2, with 11 bases aligning to TRBD1. This CDR3 has 15 residues. Germline values: CDR1 MNHNS, CDR2 SASEGT. V dropped 8 bases and J dropped 5; count of bases not matched to a gene: 7. CDR3 residues: CASRGTGGMTGELFF. The CDR3, as DNA: TGTGCCAGCCGAGGGACAGGGGGTATGACCGGGGAGCTGTTTTTT.

The V and J genes are TRBV10-3 and TRBJ2-1; D might be TRBD2 (7 bases). The tail of the sequence fits TRBJ2-7 better, so the J call may be wrong. The CDR3 has 15 amino acids. Germline V gene lookup returns CDR1 ENHRY and CDR2 SYGVKD. The CDR3 protein is CAGGSGGRDQDTQYF. For the CDR3, the DNA is TGTGCCGGGGGTTCCGGGGGGCGGGACCAAGATACGCAGTACTTC.

A word on this clonotype: A single base separates this from a much larger clone, so it may be a read error. The gene calls are TRBV7-2 and TRBJ2-1; 8 bases are shared with TRBD1. The CDR3 extends over 15 amino acids. Per germline, CDR1 SGHTA and CDR2 FQGNSA. V shed 2 bases and J 13 bases; nucleotides not matched to a gene: 13. In nucleotides, the CDR3 is TGTGCCAGCAGCTTAAGGACAGGGAATCAAGAGGCCCAGTTCTTC. Residues: CASSLRTGNQEAQFF.

By share, this clonotype ranks as medium-sized (0.01 to 0.1%). This chain joins TRBV6-6 and TRBJ2-1; D is unresolved. Judging by the DNA end, TRBJ2-7 fits better; the J call may be wrong. The germline gives CDR1 MNHNY, CDR2 SVGAGI (reference sequence). The CDR3 is made up of 13 amino acids. CDR3 coding DNA: TGTGCCAGCAGATCCTCGGCACACTACGAGCAGTACTTC. Translating it yields CASRSSAHYEQYF.

As concerns this clonotype: This CDR3 fails to terminate in the conserved phenylalanine or tryptophan, so it likely reflects a read error. The limits of the CDR3 on the DNA are not certain, so only TCRdb's listed CDR3 is given. The genes are TRBV9 and TRBJ2-6; the table calls TRBD2, which could not be checked here. The CDR3 has 13 residues if both end residues are counted. Germline CDR1 and CDR2: SGDLS and YYNGEE. CDR3: CASSAGGGDTRGS.

This clonotype showed up many times. CDR3 nucleotides: TGTGCCAGCACCATAAGAGGCAGGGACACTGAAGCTTTCTTT. As protein: CASTIRGRDTEAFF. The chain combines TRBV6-1 with TRBJ1-1, with D possibly TRBD1 on 5 matching bases. The CDR3 contains 14 residues. Looked up from germline, CDR1 is MNHNS and CDR2 is SASEGT. Trimming stripped 7 bases from V and 3 bases from J, with 15 bases between.

The V gene is TRBV6-6, the J gene TRBJ1-2, with D tentatively TRBD1 (6 bases). The germline V gene has CDR1 MNHNY and CDR2 SVGAGI (reference sequence). This CDR3 is 15 amino acids long. Trimming shortened V by 4 bases and J by 5 bases, and 17 bases separated the two germline ends. The CDR3 DNA reads TGTGCCAGCAGTTTAAAGACAGGAATACCTTATGGCTACACCTTC. This codes for CASSLKTGIPYGYTF.

The rearrangement joins TRBV28 to TRBJ2-7; the D gene could be TRBD1 or TRBD2 (5 bases each). V lost 6 bases and J lost 6, with 21 bases in between. Germline loops: CDR1 MDHEN, CDR2 SYDVKM. CDR3 length: 15 amino acids. CDR3 sequence (DNA): TGTGCCAGCAGACGCCCGGGACCCTTAAAGACCGAGCAGTACTTC. Its protein is CASRRPGPLKTEQYF.

The chain couples TRBV6-1 to TRBJ2-6, with D perhaps matching TRBD1 or TRBD2 (5 bases each). CDR3 length: 15 amino acids. Trimming removed 6 bases from V and 4 bases from J, with 13 bases in between. Germline values: CDR1 MNHNS, CDR2 SASEGT. The CDR3 reads CASSERGSGANVLTF. CDR3 coding DNA: TGTGCCAGCAGCGAGAGGGGTTCCGGGGCCAACGTCCTGACTTTC.

In its sample, this clonotype was seen a few times. The V call is TRBV6-1, the J call TRBJ2-1; 12 bases are a match to TRBD2. Germline values: CDR1 MNHNS, CDR2 SASEGT. The CDR3 covers 15 residues. V shed 6 bases and J 8 bases; nucleotides not matched to a gene: 8. The CDR3 nucleotides are TGTGCCAGCAGCCCGCTAGCGGGAGGGCTAGATGAGCAGTTCTTC. Translated: CASSPLAGGLDEQFF.

The genes are TRBV19 and TRBJ2-1; D is undetermined. Germline lookup yields CDR1 LNHDA and CDR2 SQIVND (reference sequence). CDR3 length equals 15 residues. V gave up 1 base and J gave up 5 bases, with 12 bases separating them. This CDR3 is CASSIGPLEHNEQFF. The CDR3 DNA sequence: TGTGCCAGTAGTATAGGCCCTTTAGAGCACAATGAGCAGTTCTTC.

The sample holds a few counts of this clonotype. V gene TRBV6-1 combines with J gene TRBJ2-5; the D call may be TRBD1 or TRBD2 (5 bases each). The CDR3 has 16 residues. Germline values: CDR1 MNHNS, CDR2 SASEGT. V dropped 6 bases and J dropped 4 bases, with 21 bases sitting between them. CDR3 nucleotides: TGTGCCAGCAGGGGATTTGGGGGACGCGACCCAGAGACCCAGTACTTC. The encoded protein is CASRGFGGRDPETQYF.

This clonotype was picked up a small number of times. The V and J genes are TRBV7-9 and TRBJ2-1; D is undetermined. The J call is in doubt because the DNA end fits TRBJ2-7 better. Germline CDR1 SEHNR, CDR2 FQNEAQ (reference sequence). This CDR3 spans 11 amino acids. CDR3 DNA sequence: TGTGCCAGCAGCCCCCTCTACGAGCAGTACTTC. This sequence encodes CASSPLYEQYF.

The chain recombines TRBV6-5 with TRBJ1-1; D may be TRBD1 (6 bases). The CDR3 spans 14 residues. With 0 bases removed from V and 8 bases from J, the gap between germline ends came to 13 bases. CDR1 and CDR2 from the germline V gene are MNHEY and SVGAGI. The DNA for the CDR3 is TGTGCCAGCAGTTACTCGCAGGGGATCTCCGAAGCTTTCTTT. It encodes CASSYSQGISEAFF.

This clonotype was picked up one time. In DNA form, the CDR3 reads TGTGCCAGCAGCCCAGCGGCGGGAGGGCCAGGGAACACCGGGGAGCTGTTTTTT. It translates to CASSPAAGGPGNTGELFF. The rearrangement uses TRBV7-6 and TRBJ2-2, with 9 bases identical to TRBD2. The CDR3 is 18 amino acids. After removal of 5 bases from V and 1 base from J, the junction contained 11 bases not matched to a gene. Germline lookup yields CDR1 SGHVS and CDR2 FNYEAQ.

This clonotype has just a few counts. The rearrangement links TRBV14 to TRBJ2-1, with 13 nucleotides matching TRBD2. V was clipped by 3 bases and J by 9 bases; unmatched bases: 5. This CDR3 is built from 15 residues. CDR1 SGHDN and CDR2 FVKESK come from the germline V gene. CDR3 amino acids: CASSQRTSGRGEQFF. CDR3 sequence (DNA): TGTGCCAGCAGCCAGAGAACTAGCGGGAGGGGTGAGCAGTTCTTC.

This clonotype was found many times. The gene calls are TRBV11-3 and TRBJ1-1; D remains ambiguous. V lost 4 bases to trimming and J lost 2 bases, with 11 bases between them. The length of the CDR3 is 14 residues. CDR1 is SGHNT, CDR2 YENEEA, per germline. In DNA, the CDR3 is TGTGCCAGCAGCTCGCGTGGGGTCAACACTGAAGCTTTCTTT. Its protein product is CASSSRGVNTEAFF.

This clonotype is a singleton in its sample. The chain has TRBV6-5 and TRBJ2-1, with unresolved D. The germline gives CDR1 MNHEY, CDR2 SVGAGI. The CDR3 runs to 14 residues. V was pared by 0 bases and J by 3 bases, with 6 bases between. CDR3 DNA sequence: TGTGCCAGCAGTTACTCGTCCGTCTACAATGAGCAGTTCTTC. This encodes CASSYSSVYNEQFF.

The rearrangement links TRBV6-1 to TRBJ2-3; 7 bases are a match to TRBD2. CDR3 size: 16 residues. Germline assignment: CDR1 MNHNS and CDR2 SASEGT. Germline trimming cut 9 bases from V and 2 bases from J; bases unmatched to any gene: 14. The CDR3 sequence: CASLSIGEGLTDTQYF. CDR3 DNA sequence: TGTGCCAGTCTTTCTATAGGGGAGGGCCTCACAGATACGCAGTATTTT.

This clonotype appeared once. This rearrangement joins TRBV6-1 to TRBJ2-4, with 8 bases identical to TRBD1. The assigned J gene may be wrong: the sequence end matches TRBJ2-7 better. The CDR3 spans 14 residues. Germline CDR1 and CDR2: MNHNS and SASEGT. CDR3 in DNA: TGTGCCAGCAACTTATCGGGACAGGTGTTCGAGCAGTACTTC. Protein: CASNLSGQVFEQYF.

V gene TRBV6-1 combines with J gene TRBJ2-3; maybe TRBD2 (6 bases). Trimming shortened V by 0 bases and J by 12 bases, and 28 bases separated the two germline ends. The CDR3 spans 18 residues. CDR1 is MNHNS, CDR2 SASEGT, per germline. The CDR3 protein is CASSEALWGERTKDIQYF. CDR3 sequence (DNA): TGTGCCAGCAGTGAAGCGCTGTGGGGGGAGCGTACCAAAGATATTCAGTATTTT.

The chain has TRBV11-3 and TRBJ2-5; D assignment may be TRBD1 or TRBD2 (5 bases each). The V end lost 3 bases, the J end lost 4 bases, and 15 bases lay between the germline ends. In germline, CDR1 is SGHNT, CDR2 YENEEA. The CDR3 loop spans 15 amino acids. CDR3 region: CASSFSGPRPETQYF. CDR3 nucleotides: TGTGCCAGCAGCTTTTCGGGACCGCGACCAGAGACCCAGTACTTC.

In regard to this clonotype: One junction end disagrees with the germline gene, perhaps due to a read error. The rearrangement joins TRBV6-1 to TRBJ2-3; TRBD2 might be the D (6 bases). This CDR3 has 16 residues. Germline V lookup: CDR1 MNHNS, CDR2 SASEGT. As DNA, the CDR3 is TGTGCCAGCAGTGTATTGGGGGGAAGCGCCACAGATACTCAGTATTTC. Its translation: CASSVLGGSATDTQYF.

A remark on this clonotype: At one of its ends the junction is not consistent with the germline gene, which may arise from a read error. The V gene is TRBV27, the J gene TRBJ2-3; no definite D call. This CDR3 is 12 amino acids long. CDR1 and CDR2 from the germline V gene are MNHEY and SMNVEV (reference sequence). The CDR3 nucleotides are TGTGCCAGCAGTTTTAACAAAGAGACGCAGTATTTC. It encodes CASSFNKETQYF.

Points on this clonotype: One end of the junction is discordant with germline, which a read error may explain. The rearrangement links TRBV7-3 to TRBJ2-1; no clear D. Germline V gives CDR1 SGHTA, CDR2 FQGTGA. The CDR3 contains 17 residues. The CDR3: CASSLTATPSSYSEQFF. The CDR3 DNA follows: TGTGCCAGCAGCTTAACCGCCACTCCGAGCTCCTACAGTGAGCAGTTCTTT.

This clonotype was counted at least ten times. CDR3 sequence reads: CASSDVRPNQPQHF. The CDR3, as DNA: TGTGCCAGCAGTGACGTTAGGCCCAATCAGCCCCAGCATTTT. This chain uses TRBV6-1 with TRBJ1-5; D is uncertain. The CDR3 is 14 amino acids. Trimming took off 3 bases at V and 3 bases at J, with 9 bases between the two ends. The germline CDR1 and CDR2 sequences are MNHNS and SASEGT.

The V gene is TRBV12-3 or TRBV12-4, the J gene TRBJ1-2, with TRBD1 matching 7 bases. The CDR3 consists of 13 residues. J lost 2 bases, V lost 5 bases, and 2 bases had no gene match. The CDR3 coding sequence is TGTGCCAGCAGTCCGGGACAGAACTATGGCTACACCTTC. It specifies CASSPGQNYGYTF.

This sequence joins TRBV6-5 and TRBJ2-7; D remains ambiguous. The DNA end is more similar to TRBJ2-1, so the J call may be wrong. CDR3 length: 12 residues. The germline CDR1 and CDR2 sequences are MNHEY and SVGAGI. The CDR3 region has the DNA TGTGCCAGCTGTTCCACGAGCGAGGAGCAGTTCTTC. Translated, it gives CASCSTSEEQFF.

This chain joins TRBV6-5 and TRBJ2-1; D might be TRBD1 or TRBD2, each matching 6 bases. The DNA end favors TRBJ2-7, so the J call may be wrong. CDR3 length equals 15 residues. Germline values: CDR1 MNHEY, CDR2 SVGAGI. In DNA form, the CDR3 reads TGTGCCAGCAGGTATCAACTAGCAGGGGCCAATGAGCAGTACTTC. This translates into CASRYQLAGANEQYF.

J is TRBJ2-1 and V is TRBV6-5; D is possibly TRBD1 (6 bases). The CDR3 spans 17 residues. The V gene lost 4 bases and the J gene lost 0 bases, with 16 bases spanning the gap. From germline, CDR1 is MNHEY and CDR2 SVGAGI. This CDR3 reads CASSSRQVLSSYNEQFF. Here the CDR3 DNA reads TGTGCCAGCAGTTCCAGACAGGTGTTGAGCTCCTACAATGAGCAGTTCTTC.